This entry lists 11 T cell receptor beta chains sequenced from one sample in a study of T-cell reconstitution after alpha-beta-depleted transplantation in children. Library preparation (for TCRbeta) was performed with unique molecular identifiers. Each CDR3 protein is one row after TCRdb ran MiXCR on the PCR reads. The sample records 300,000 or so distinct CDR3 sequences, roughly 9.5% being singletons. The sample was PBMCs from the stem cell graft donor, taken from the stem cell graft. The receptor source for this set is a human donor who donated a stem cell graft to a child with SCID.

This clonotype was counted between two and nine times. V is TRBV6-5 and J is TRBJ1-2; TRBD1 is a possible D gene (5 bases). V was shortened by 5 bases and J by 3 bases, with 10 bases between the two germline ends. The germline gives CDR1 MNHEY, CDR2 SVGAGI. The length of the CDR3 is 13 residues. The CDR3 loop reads CASSTGTDYGYTF. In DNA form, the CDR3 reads TGTGCCAGCAGTACCGGGACCGACTATGGCTACACCTTC.

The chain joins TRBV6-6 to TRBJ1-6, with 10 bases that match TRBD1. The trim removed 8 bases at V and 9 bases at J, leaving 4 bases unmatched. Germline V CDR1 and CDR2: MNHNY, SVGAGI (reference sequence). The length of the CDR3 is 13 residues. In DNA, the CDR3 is TGTGCCAGCGGGACAGGGGATTTTTCACCCCTCCACTTT. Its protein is CASGTGDFSPLHF.

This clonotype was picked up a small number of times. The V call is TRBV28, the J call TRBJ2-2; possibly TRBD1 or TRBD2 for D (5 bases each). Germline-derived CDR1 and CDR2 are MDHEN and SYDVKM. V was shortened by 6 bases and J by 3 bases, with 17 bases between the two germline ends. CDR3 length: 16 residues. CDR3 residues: CASRNRGLRDTGELFF. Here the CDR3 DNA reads TGTGCCAGCAGAAACCGGGGCCTGCGGGACACCGGGGAGCTGTTTTTT.

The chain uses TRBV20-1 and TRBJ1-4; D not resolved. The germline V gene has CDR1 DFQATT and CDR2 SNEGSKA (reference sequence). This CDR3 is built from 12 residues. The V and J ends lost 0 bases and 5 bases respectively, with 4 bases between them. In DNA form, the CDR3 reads TGCAGTGCTAGAGAGGGGAATGAAAAACTGTTTTTT. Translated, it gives CSAREGNEKLFF.

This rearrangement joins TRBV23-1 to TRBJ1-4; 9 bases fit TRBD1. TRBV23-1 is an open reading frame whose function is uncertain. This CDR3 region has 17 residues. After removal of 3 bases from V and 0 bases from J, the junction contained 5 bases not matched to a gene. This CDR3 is CASSHTGTGTTNEKLFF. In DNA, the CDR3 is TGCGCCAGCAGTCATACCGGGACAGGGACAACTAATGAAAAACTGTTTTTT.

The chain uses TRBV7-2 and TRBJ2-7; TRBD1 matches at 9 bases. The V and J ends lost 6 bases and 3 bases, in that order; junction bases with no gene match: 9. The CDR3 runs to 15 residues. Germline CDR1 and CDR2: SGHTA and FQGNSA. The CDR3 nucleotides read TGTGCCAGCAGTTCTTGGGACAGGGTGGTCTACGAGCAGTACTTC. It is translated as CASSSWDRVVYEQYF.

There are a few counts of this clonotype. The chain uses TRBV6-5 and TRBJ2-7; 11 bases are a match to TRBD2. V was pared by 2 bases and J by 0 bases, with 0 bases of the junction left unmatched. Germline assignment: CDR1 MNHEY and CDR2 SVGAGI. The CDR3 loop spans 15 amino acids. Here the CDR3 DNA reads TGTGCCAGCAGTTACGGGACTAGCGGCTCCTACGAGCAGTACTTC. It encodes CASSYGTSGSYEQYF.

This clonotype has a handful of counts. The CDR3 region has the DNA TGTGCCAGCAGTCTTAAACCAGTCGGAAACACCATATATTTT. Amino acids: CASSLKPVGNTIYF. The rearrangement joins TRBV27 to TRBJ1-3; no clear D gene. With 5 bases removed from V and 4 bases from J, the gap between germline ends came to 12 bases. Germline-derived CDR1 and CDR2 are MNHEY and SMNVEV (reference sequence). This CDR3 region has 14 residues.

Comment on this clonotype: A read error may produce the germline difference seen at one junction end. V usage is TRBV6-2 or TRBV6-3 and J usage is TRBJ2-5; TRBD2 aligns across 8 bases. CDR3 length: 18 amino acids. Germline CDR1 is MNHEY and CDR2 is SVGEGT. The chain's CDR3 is CASSRRPLLAAFEETKYF. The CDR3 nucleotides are TGTGCCAGCAGCCGCCGACCGCTACTAGCGGCCTTCGAAGAGACCAAGTACTTC.

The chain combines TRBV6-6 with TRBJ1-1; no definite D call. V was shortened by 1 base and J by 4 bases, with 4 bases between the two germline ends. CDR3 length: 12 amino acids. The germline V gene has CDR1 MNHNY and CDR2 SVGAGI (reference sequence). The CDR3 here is CASSYYGTEAFF. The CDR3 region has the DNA TGTGCCAGCAGTTACTATGGCACTGAAGCTTTCTTT.

Here the CDR3 reads CASSKEEGYTF. CDR3 nucleotides: TGTGCCAGCAGCAAAGAGGAAGGCTACACCTTC. This sequence joins TRBV9 and TRBJ1-2; no clear D. In germline, CDR1 is SGDLS, CDR2 YYNGEE. This CDR3 spans 11 amino acids. V gave up 4 bases and J gave up 8 bases, with 9 bases separating them.